Shown below are 24 T cell receptor beta chains from a single sample sequenced in a study of PD-L1 blockade in urothelial cancer. Time point: pretreatment peripheral blood. Profiled with immunoSEQ multiplex PCR; TCRdb holds only in-frame clones, not every one. The sample includes about 63,000 clones, roughly four fifths of them seen just once. Sequenced here: PBMCs, sampled around atezolizumab (anti-PD-L1) treatment. The receptors here all came from a man between 70 and 80 years old with urothelial cancer.

The J gene is TRBJ1-1, the V gene TRBV6-6; D ambiguous. The V end was cut by 7 bases, the J end by 5 bases, with 17 bases between. The germline CDR1 and CDR2 sequences are MNHNY and SVGAGI (reference sequence). The length of the CDR3 is 14 residues. The CDR3 coding sequence is TGTGCCAGCATCTTAGAGGGCGTAGGGACTGAAGCTTTCTTT. Encoded protein: CASILEGVGTEAFF.

The chain links TRBV5-1 to TRBJ1-1; tentative D call: TRBD1 (5 bases). V shed 4 bases and J shed 5 bases, with 21 bases lying between them. CDR1 SGHRS and CDR2 YFSETQ come from the germline V gene. The CDR3 extends over 16 amino acids. The CDR3 region has the DNA TGCGCCAGCAGCCCCTCCGCTGGGGGACTGCTAACTGAAGCTTTCTTT. Translating it yields CASSPSAGGLLTEAFF.

The chain links TRBV6-1 to TRBJ1-5; 7 bases map to TRBD1. This CDR3 has 17 amino acids. Germline V CDR1 and CDR2: MNHNS, SASEGT. The J segment lost 9 bases and the V segment lost 4 bases, leaving 18 bases of the junction unmatched. CDR3 amino acids: CASSGLLQGNPQGPQHF. In DNA form, the CDR3 reads TGTGCCAGCAGTGGGCTTTTACAGGGGAACCCGCAGGGGCCCCAGCATTTT.

This clone was seen once. The chain joins TRBV7-2 to TRBJ1-2; 8 positions match TRBD1. In germline, CDR1 is SGHTA, CDR2 FQGNSA. This CDR3 spans 15 amino acids. The J segment lost 7 bases and the V segment lost 4 bases, leaving 11 bases of the junction unmatched. This CDR3 reads CASSSLAGGVGGYTF. CDR3 nucleotides: TGTGCCAGCAGCTCGTTAGCAGGGGGCGTGGGTGGCTACACCTTC.

The J gene is TRBJ2-2, the V gene TRBV27; 7 nucleotides line up with TRBD1. The V gene end was trimmed by 7 bases and the J gene end by 2 bases; junction bases not matched to a gene: 7. The CDR3 extends over 15 amino acids. Germline V CDR1 and CDR2: MNHEY, SMNVEV (reference sequence). The CDR3 DNA sequence: TGTGCCAGCAAGGCCGGGACAGAAAACACCGGGGAGCTGTTTTTT. Its translation is CASKAGTENTGELFF.

V usage is TRBV5-5 and J usage is TRBJ1-2; the D gene is possibly TRBD1 (5 bases). The CDR3 loop spans 13 amino acids. The germline V and J ends were trimmed by 4 bases and 1 base, with 8 bases remaining between them. Germline-derived CDR1 and CDR2 are SGHKS and YYEKEE (reference sequence). The chain's CDR3 is CASSPDSNYGYTF. In nucleotides, the CDR3 is TGTGCCAGCAGCCCCGACAGTAACTATGGCTACACCTTC.

The V gene is TRBV30, the J gene TRBJ2-1, with 9 bases identical to TRBD2. The J segment lost 2 bases and the V segment lost 2 bases, leaving 4 bases of the junction unmatched. Germline V gene lookup returns CDR1 GTSNPN and CDR2 SVGIG (reference sequence). The CDR3 extends over 15 amino acids. The CDR3 DNA follows: TGTGCCTGGAGTCGGGCTAGCGGGACCTACAATGAGCAGTTCTTC. Protein product: CAWSRASGTYNEQFF.

This chain links TRBV4-1 with TRBJ1-2; weak D call: TRBD1 (5 bases). Trimming shortened V by 0 bases and J by 3 bases, and 8 bases separated the two germline ends. Germline V CDR1 and CDR2: MGHRA, YSYEKL. The CDR3 sequence is 14 residues long. CDR3 protein: CASSQDAGHYGYTF. The CDR3 DNA reads as TGCGCCAGCAGCCAAGATGCGGGGCACTATGGCTACACCTTC.

The rearrangement uses TRBV11-3 and TRBJ2-1; 10 positions agree with TRBD2. Trimming at V came to 0 bases and at J to 9 bases, leaving 2 bases not matched to a gene. This CDR3 is built from 14 residues. CDR1 SGHNT and CDR2 YENEEA come from the germline V gene. The CDR3 DNA follows: TGTGCCAGCAGCTTAGAAGGGACTAGCGCTGAGCAGTTCTTC. Translated: CASSLEGTSAEQFF. Full variable domain (remainder filled in from reference TRBV11-3 and TRBJ2-1): EAGVVQSPRYKIIEKKQPVAFWCNPISGHNTLYWYLQNLGQGPELLIRYENEEAVDDSQLPKDRFSAERLKGVDSTLKIQPAELGDSAVYLCASSLEGTSAEQFFGPGTRLTVL.

This clone was found once. This chain links TRBV19 with TRBJ2-7; perhaps TRBD2 as D (6 bases). The CDR3 sequence is 12 residues long. CDR1 is LNHDA and CDR2 is SQIVND in the germline V gene (reference sequence). Trimming shortened V by 3 bases and J by 4 bases, and 7 bases separated the two germline ends. The CDR3 coding sequence is TGTGCCAGTAGTATTGGGGGGTACGAGCAGTACTTC. It translates to CASSIGGYEQYF. Together with reference TRBV19 and TRBJ2-7, the CDR3 gives the full variable domain: DGGITQSPKYLFRKEGQNVTLSCEQNLNHDAMYWYRQDPGQGLRLIYYSQIVNDFQKGDIAEGYSVSREKKESFPLTVTSAQKNPTAFYLCASSIGGYEQYFGPGTRLTVT.

The count of this clone is one. This rearrangement joins TRBV6-1 to TRBJ2-5, with 7 nucleotides matching TRBD1. This CDR3 contains 14 residues. J was trimmed by 4 bases and V by 2 bases; bases with no gene match: 4. Looked up from germline, CDR1 is MNHNS and CDR2 is SASEGT. The CDR3 region is CASSERAGGETQYF. The CDR3 DNA is TGTGCCAGCAGTGAACGGGCAGGGGGAGAGACCCAGTACTTC.

This rearrangement joins TRBV5-1 to TRBJ1-1; D perhaps matches TRBD1 (6 bases). CDR3 length: 15 residues. The V gene lost 4 bases and the J gene lost 0 bases, with 13 bases spanning the gap. The germline V gene has CDR1 SGHRS and CDR2 YFSETQ. CDR3 in amino acids: CASSMGGLMNTEAFF. The CDR3 region has the DNA TGCGCCAGCAGCATGGGGGGGCTTATGAACACTGAAGCTTTCTTT.

In its sample, this clone was seen a few times. J is TRBJ1-1 and V is TRBV4-1; 7 nucleotides agree with TRBD1. The CDR3 is 16 amino acids. V dropped 1 base and J dropped 5; count of bases not matched to a gene: 10. The germline V gene has CDR1 MGHRA and CDR2 YSYEKL. The CDR3 DNA reads as TGCGCCAGCAGCCAAGTACGGGCAGGGGGTAGGACTGAAGCTTTCTTT. This translates into CASSQVRAGGRTEAFF.

This clone was detected a few times. V gene TRBV11-2 combines with J gene TRBJ1-1; the match to TRBD1 covers 9 bases. The trim removed 5 bases at V and 6 bases at J, leaving 16 bases unmatched. CDR3 length equals 17 residues. Germline V gene lookup returns CDR1 SGHAT and CDR2 FQNNGV. The DNA for the CDR3 is TGTGCCAGCAGCCCGTACTATGGGGACAGGGATTCTGCTGAAGCTTTCTTT. Translation: CASSPYYGDRDSAEAFF.

The chain employs TRBV9 and TRBJ1-4; 11 positions match TRBD1. In germline, CDR1 is SGDLS, CDR2 YYNGEE. The CDR3 spans 16 residues. V lost 4 bases, J lost 7 bases, and 9 bases stayed unmatched. The CDR3 DNA follows: TGTGCCAGCAGCTCCTCTCTGGGGACAGGGGGTGAAAAACTGTTTTTT. Its translation: CASSSSLGTGGEKLFF.

This chain connects TRBV11-1 to TRBJ2-3; 9 bases are shared with TRBD1. The germline gives CDR1 SGHAT, CDR2 FQDESV (reference sequence). With 4 bases clipped from V and 5 bases from J, the junction kept 4 bases outside the gene matches. The CDR3 is 14 amino acids. The CDR3 loop is CASSSRTGVDTQYF. The CDR3, as DNA: TGTGCCAGCAGCTCCCGGACAGGGGTAGATACGCAGTATTTT.

The rearrangement links TRBV7-9 to TRBJ1-4; D not certain. The V end was cut by 1 base, the J end by 10 bases, with 19 bases between. There are 16 residues in the CDR3. CDR1 is SEHNR, CDR2 FQNEAQ, per germline (reference sequence). The CDR3 loop is CASSLETLTGEAKLFF. In DNA, the CDR3 is TGTGCCAGCAGCTTAGAGACCTTGACTGGGGAGGCAAAACTGTTTTTT.

V usage is TRBV7-2 and J usage is TRBJ2-7, with a tentative D call TRBD2 (6 bases). Looked up from germline, CDR1 is SGHTA and CDR2 is FQGNSA. This CDR3 is 16 amino acids long. V lost 0 bases to trimming and J lost 0 bases, with 12 bases between them. The CDR3 coding sequence is TGTGCCAGCAGCTTAGCGGCTAGCGTAAGCTCCTACGAGCAGTACTTC. Protein: CASSLAASVSSYEQYF.

The table lists this clone with a count of one. V and J are TRBV18 and TRBJ1-2, with 8 bases fitting TRBD1. V shed 3 bases, J shed 4 bases, and the junction held 4 bases outside the gene matches. Looked up from germline, CDR1 is KGHSH and CDR2 is LQKENI. This CDR3 has 14 residues. In nucleotides, the CDR3 is TGTGCCAGCTCACCGGAGGGACAGGTCTATGGCTACACCTTC. This translates into CASSPEGQVYGYTF.

The rearrangement joins TRBV11-3 to TRBJ2-2, with D unresolved. The germline V and J ends were trimmed by 5 bases and 11 bases, with 18 bases remaining between them. The germline V gene has CDR1 SGHNT and CDR2 YENEEA. There are 14 residues in the CDR3. CDR3 DNA sequence: TGTGCCAGCAGCACTCCTGAGTCGGGTTTAGAGCTGTTTTTT. Its protein product is CASSTPESGLELFF.

The J gene is TRBJ2-5, the V gene TRBV29-1, with 8 bases lining up with TRBD1. Germline CDR1 SQVTM, CDR2 ANQGSEA. CDR3 length: 13 residues. V trimming: 5 bases; J trimming: 5 bases; junction bases outside the gene matches: 7. The DNA for the CDR3 is TGCAGCGTTAACAGGGGGGCCTTTGAGACCCAGTACTTC. Protein product: CSVNRGAFETQYF.

This clone was picked up one time. This chain joins TRBV10-1 and TRBJ2-1; TRBD1 agrees at 7 bases. The CDR3 is 14 residues long. The V gene's germline CDR1 is WNHNN and CDR2 SYGVQD (reference sequence). V was pared by 6 bases and J by 0 bases, with 2 bases of the junction left unmatched. The CDR3 loop is CASSRGSSYNEQFF. The CDR3 coding sequence is TGCGCCAGCAGCAGGGGGAGCTCCTACAATGAGCAGTTCTTC.

The rearrangement links TRBV15 to TRBJ2-1; D uncertain. CDR3 size: 14 residues. Germline loops: CDR1 LNHNV, CDR2 YYDKDF (reference sequence). V lost 2 bases and J 5 bases, leaving 10 bases between the germline ends. CDR3: CATSRRTSHNEQFF. CDR3 nucleotide sequence: TGTGCCACCAGCAGAAGAACTTCACACAATGAGCAGTTCTTC.

The gene calls are TRBV9 and TRBJ2-2, with 8 bases matching TRBD2. V shed 4 bases and J 0 bases; nucleotides not matched to a gene: 2. The CDR3 extends over 15 amino acids. From germline, CDR1 is SGDLS and CDR2 YYNGEE. For the CDR3, the DNA is TGTGCCAGCAGCATTAGCGGGGCGAACACCGGGGAGCTGTTTTTT. Its protein is CASSISGANTGELFF. Full variable domain (outside the CDR3, taken from reference TRBV9 and TRBJ2-2): DSGVTQTPKHLITATGQRVTLRCSPRSGDLSVYWYQQSLDQGLQFLIQYYNGEERAKGNILERFSAQQFPDLHSELNLSSLELGDSALYFCASSISGANTGELFFGEGSRLTVL.